What follows are 10 T cell receptor beta chains derived from one specimen sequenced in a study of blood T cell repertoires in COVID-19. Some clones are missing from TCRdb's copy, which holds only in-frame ones; the method was immunoSEQ multiplex PCR. The sample has 250,000 or so clones, around 90% seen once; the top ten hold roughly 4.9%. The sample consisted of peripheral blood. The receptors were sampled from a woman aged 60-75 years with COVID-19, enrolled during active disease.

V and J are TRBV18 and TRBJ1-1, with D maybe TRBD1 (5 bases). Deletions cut 2 bases from V and 2 bases from J, with 18 bases between. The CDR3 consists of 17 residues. Germline CDR1 KGHSH, CDR2 LQKENI. The CDR3 loop is CASSPNRGQPVNTEAFF. As DNA, the CDR3 is TGTGCCAGCTCACCAAACCGAGGACAACCGGTCAACACTGAAGCTTTCTTT.

V and J are TRBV7-3 and TRBJ2-3; TRBD1 agrees at 7 bases. Trimming took 1 base from V and 3 from J; bases not matched to a gene: 1. Per germline, CDR1 SGHTA and CDR2 FQGTGA. The CDR3 loop spans 14 amino acids. CDR3 in amino acids: CASSLNRGTDTQYF. DNA for the CDR3: TGTGCCAGCAGCTTAAACAGGGGTACAGATACGCAGTATTTT.

The chain recombines TRBV30 with TRBJ1-1; 7 bases agree with TRBD1. Germline trimming cut 3 bases from V and 8 bases from J; bases unmatched to any gene: 3. In germline, CDR1 is GTSNPN, CDR2 SVGIG (reference sequence). This CDR3 has 11 residues. In DNA form, the CDR3 reads TGTGCCTGGAGCCGGGACAGCGAAGCTTTCTTT. This encodes CAWSRDSEAFF.

The chain uses TRBV27 and TRBJ1-1; D possibly corresponds to TRBD1 (6 bases). CDR1 and CDR2 from the germline V gene are MNHEY and SMNVEV (reference sequence). The CDR3 is 16 amino acids. V was cut by 2 bases and J by 3 bases, with 16 bases left in between. The chain's CDR3 is CASSLEQGGRDTEAFF. The CDR3 DNA is TGTGCCAGCAGTTTAGAACAGGGCGGCAGGGACACTGAAGCTTTCTTT.

V and J are TRBV3-1 (or the pseudogene TRBV3-2) and TRBJ2-3; 7 nucleotides match TRBD1. This CDR3 region has 16 residues. V trimming: 1 base; J trimming: 2 bases; junction bases outside the gene matches: 6. Germline CDR1 LGHDT, CDR2 YNNKEL (reference sequence). The CDR3 here is CASSQAAGGFTDTQYF. The CDR3 bases are TGTGCCAGCAGCCAAGCGGCAGGGGGATTCACAGATACGCAGTATTTT.

V is TRBV7-8 and J is TRBJ1-2, with 7 bases fitting TRBD1. Per the germline V gene, CDR1 is SGHVS and CDR2 is FQNEAQ. This CDR3 comprises 13 residues. V trimming: 4 bases; J trimming: 4 bases; junction bases outside the gene matches: 3. The CDR3 spells CASSSPGGYGYTF. The CDR3 DNA follows: TGTGCCAGCAGCTCCCCAGGGGGCTATGGCTACACCTTC.

The rearrangement uses TRBV27 and TRBJ1-5; 7 bases agree with TRBD1. After removal of 0 bases from V and 5 bases from J, the junction contained 7 bases not matched to a gene. The CDR3 extends over 16 amino acids. Germline CDR1 is MNHEY and CDR2 is SMNVEV (reference sequence). CDR3 residues: CASSLSGTVPHQPQHF. CDR3 DNA: TGTGCCAGCAGTTTATCCGGGACAGTCCCACATCAGCCCCAGCATTTT.

The gene calls are TRBV20-1 and TRBJ2-5; D unresolved. CDR1 and CDR2 from the germline V gene are DFQATT and SNEGSKA (reference sequence). The ends were cut back, 6 bases at V and 5 bases at J, with 10 bases in the middle. This CDR3 spans 11 amino acids. The CDR3 DNA is TGCAGTGCCCGCCCCTATGAGACCCAGTACTTC. Translating gives CSARPYETQYF.

V and J are TRBV5-4 and TRBJ2-1, with 7 bases aligning to TRBD1. The CDR3 has 15 residues. V shed 2 bases and J 4 bases; nucleotides not matched to a gene: 6. Per the germline V gene, CDR1 is SGHNT and CDR2 is YYREEE (reference sequence). CDR3 in amino acids: CASSFRQGTYNEQFF. The CDR3 region has the DNA TGTGCCAGCAGCTTCCGACAGGGCACTTACAATGAGCAGTTCTTC.

This chain connects TRBV19 to TRBJ2-1; TRBD2 matches 10 bases. The CDR3 totals 21 residues. With V trimmed by 3 bases and J by 6 bases, 23 bases remained unmatched. Germline CDR1 LNHDA, CDR2 SQIVND (reference sequence). The CDR3 spells CASSISWLAGVSLPDRNEQFF. The CDR3 DNA reads TGTGCCAGTAGTATTTCATGGCTAGCGGGAGTTTCCCTCCCAGATCGCAATGAGCAGTTCTTC.